The sequence of this T cell receptor beta chain was determined in a study of cytotoxic CD8 clonotypes in ibrutinib-treated CLL. As to this clone: Its matching antigen is unknown.

PBMCs were cryopreserved, and approximately 1.8 micrograms of genomic DNA from them went into TCR beta libraries. Study conclusions and caveats: Relative to age-matched healthy donors, clonality at baseline was higher, and it tracked circulating CD8+ T-cell counts.

The CDR3 length is 15 residues. The germline V gene encodes CDR1 SGHNT and CDR2 YYREEE (reference sequence). With 2 bases removed from V and 7 bases from J, the gap between germline ends came to 16 bases. Some clones are missing from TCRdb's copy, which holds only in-frame ones; the method was immunoSEQ multiplex PCR. The sample has 110,000 to 150,000 clones, 75% to 85% seen once. This rearrangement joins TRBV5-4 to TRBJ2-1; unclear D gene. The origin of this receptor is a human donor with chronic lymphocytic leukemia. The sample here was PBMCs, taken after 12 months of ibrutinib treatment. The CDR3 protein is CASSFSRKDGNEQFF. The CDR3 DNA reads TGTGCCAGCAGCTTTTCTCGTAAGGATGGGAATGAGCAGTTCTTC. The full variable domain, rest sourced from reference TRBV5-4 and TRBJ2-1, is ETGVTQSPTHLIKTRGQQVTLRCSSQSGHNTVSWYQQALGQGPQFIFQYYREEENGRGNFPPRFSGLQFPNYSSELNVNALELDDSALYLCASSFSRKDGNEQFFGPGTRLTVL.